This T cell receptor (beta chain) was documented in a study of CD4 T cells in relation to SARS-CoV-2 and coronaviruses. The unexposed donors gave CD4+ T cells in 2011-2018, prior to COVID-19. Repertoires were generated with immunoSEQ multiplex PCR, while TCRdb's copy carries only in-frame clones and drops some. The sample lists 60,000 to 75,000 clones, approximately 93% seen once, with approximately 0.25% in the top ten. This clone was seen a single time. CDR3 length: 13 residues. The germline CDR1 and CDR2 sequences are SGHRS and YFSETQ. The V gene lost 3 bases and the J gene lost 2 bases, with 9 bases spanning the gap.

The clonotype was recovered from a human donor in good health. Sequencing used naive CD4+ T cells from PBMCs. Documented subset: naive CD4+ T cells isolated by negative enrichment. The chain joins TRBV5-1 to TRBJ2-7; D remains ambiguous. The CDR3: CASSSNQAYEQYF. The CDR3 coding sequence is TGCGCCAGCAGCTCCAATCAGGCCTACGAGCAGTACTTC.